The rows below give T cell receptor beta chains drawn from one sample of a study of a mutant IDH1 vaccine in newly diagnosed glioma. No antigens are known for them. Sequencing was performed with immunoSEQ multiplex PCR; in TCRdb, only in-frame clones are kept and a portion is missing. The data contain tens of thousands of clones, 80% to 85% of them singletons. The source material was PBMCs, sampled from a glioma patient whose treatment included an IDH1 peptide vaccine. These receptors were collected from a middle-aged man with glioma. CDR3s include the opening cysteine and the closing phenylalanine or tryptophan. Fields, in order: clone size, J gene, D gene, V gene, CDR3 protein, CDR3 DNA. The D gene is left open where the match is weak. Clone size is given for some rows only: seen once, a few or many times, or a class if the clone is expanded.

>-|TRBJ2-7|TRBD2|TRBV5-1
CASSPEGGVAAYEQYF
TGCGCCAGCAGCCCGGAGGGAGGGGTGGCTGCCTACGAGCAGTACTTC
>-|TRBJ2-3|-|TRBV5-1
CASSGGSTDTQYF
TGCGCCAGCAGCGGCGGGAGCACAGATACGCAGTATTTT
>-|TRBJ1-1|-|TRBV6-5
CASSYLQGNTEAFF
TGTGCCAGCAGTTACTTACAGGGGAACACTGAAGCTTTCTTT
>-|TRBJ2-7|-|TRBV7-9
CASSLPRAYEQYF
TGTGCCAGCAGCTTACCCAGGGCCTACGAGCAGTACTTC
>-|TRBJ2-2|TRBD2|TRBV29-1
CSARTSGTGELFF
TGCAGCGCCCGGACTAGCGGGACCGGGGAGCTGTTTTTT
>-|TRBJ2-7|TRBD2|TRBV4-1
CASSQGTSTIYEQYF
TGCGCCAGCAGCCAGGGGACTAGCACCATCTACGAGCAGTACTTC
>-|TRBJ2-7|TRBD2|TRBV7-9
CASSQTSGRGYEQYF
TGTGCCAGCAGCCAAACTAGCGGGAGAGGATACGAGCAGTACTTC
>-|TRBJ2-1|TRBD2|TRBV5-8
CASSRLAGYEQFF
TGTGCCAGCAGCCGACTAGCGGGCTATGAGCAGTTCTTC
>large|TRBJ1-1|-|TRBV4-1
CASSQAPQGRTEAFF
TGCGCCAGCAGCCAAGCCCCACAGGGCCGCACTGAAGCTTTCTTT
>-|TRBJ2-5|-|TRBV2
CASTVTGLSGQETQYF
TGTGCCAGCACCGTTACAGGGTTGAGCGGACAAGAGACCCAGTACTTC
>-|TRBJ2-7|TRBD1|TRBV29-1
CSGRQGSGEQYF
TGCAGCGGCCGACAGGGTTCGGGGGAGCAGTACTTC
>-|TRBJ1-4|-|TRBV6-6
CASSLHRDEKLFF
TGTGCCAGCAGTCTCCACCGGGATGAAAAACTGTTTTTT
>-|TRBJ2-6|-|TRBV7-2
CASSLDVLSSGANVLTF
TGTGCCAGCAGCTTAGACGTACTAAGCTCTGGGGCCAACGTCCTGACTTTC
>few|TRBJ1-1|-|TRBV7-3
CASLFRNTEAFF
TGTGCCAGCCTTTTCAGGAACACTGAAGCTTTCTTT
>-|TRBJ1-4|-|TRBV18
CASSPYSSRNEKLFF
TGTGCCAGCTCACCATACAGCTCGCGCAATGAAAAACTGTTTTTT
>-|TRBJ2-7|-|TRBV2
CASSKKYEQYF
TGTGCCAGCAGCAAAAAGTACGAGCAGTACTTC
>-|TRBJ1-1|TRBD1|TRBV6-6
CASRGGDRVSEAFF
TGTGCCAGCAGAGGGGGGGACAGGGTTAGCGAAGCTTTCTTT
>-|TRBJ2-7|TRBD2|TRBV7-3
CASSRGLAGVNEQYF
TGTGCCAGCAGCAGGGGACTAGCGGGAGTTAACGAGCAGTACTTC
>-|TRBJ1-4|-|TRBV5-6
CASSLFLFGAKEKLFF
TGTGCCAGCAGTCTATTCCTGTTTGGGGCTAAGGAAAAACTGTTTTTT
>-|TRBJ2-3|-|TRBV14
CASSQGARSDTQYF
TGTGCCAGCAGCCAGGGGGCTAGATCAGACACGCAGTATTTT
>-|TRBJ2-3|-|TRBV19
CASSPSYGPVNTQYF
TGTGCCAGTAGTCCCTCCTATGGTCCCGTGAATACGCAGTATTTT
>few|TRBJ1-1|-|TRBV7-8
CASSSPGGGHTEAFF
TGTGCCAGCAGCTCCCCGGGCGGGGGGCACACTGAAGCTTTCTTT
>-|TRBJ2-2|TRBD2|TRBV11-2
CASSGTSISGSFTGELFF
TGTGCCAGCAGCGGCACATCAATTAGCGGGAGTTTCACCGGGGAGCTGTTTTTT
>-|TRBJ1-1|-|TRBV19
CASSSRGPLTEAFF
TGTGCCAGTAGTTCCAGGGGTCCTTTGACTGAAGCTTTCTTT
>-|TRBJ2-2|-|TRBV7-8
CASTPGPGWTGELFF
TGTGCCAGCACCCCCGGCCCGGGGTGGACCGGGGAGCTGTTTTTT
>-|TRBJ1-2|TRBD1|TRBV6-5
CASSPDRVVGYTF
TGTGCCAGCAGCCCGGACAGGGTAGTTGGCTACACCTTC
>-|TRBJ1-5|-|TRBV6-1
CASSEFGGDQPQHF
TGTGCCAGCAGTGAATTCGGGGGAGATCAGCCCCAGCATTTT
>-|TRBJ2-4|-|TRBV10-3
CAIRPVDSWVNIQYF
TGTGCCATCAGGCCCGTGGACAGCTGGGTAAACATTCAGTACTTC
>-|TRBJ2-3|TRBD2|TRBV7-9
CASNIGTSGLTDTQYF
TGTGCCAGCAACATTGGGACTAGCGGGTTGACAGATACGCAGTATTTT
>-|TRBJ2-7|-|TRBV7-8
CASSFTYYEQYF
TGTGCCAGCAGCTTCACGTACTACGAGCAGTACTTC
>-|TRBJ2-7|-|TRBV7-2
CASSTQGPYEQYF
TGTGCCAGCAGCACCCAGGGGCCCTACGAGCAGTACTTC
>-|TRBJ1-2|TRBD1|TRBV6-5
CASRPAGGYGYTF
TGTGCCAGCAGACCCGCAGGGGGCTATGGCTACACCTTC
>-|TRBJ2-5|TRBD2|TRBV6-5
CASSLGLAGVETQYF
TGTGCCAGCAGTTTGGGACTAGCGGGAGTTGAGACCCAGTACTTC
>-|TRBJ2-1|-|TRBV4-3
CASSHELRRDFLYNEQFF
TGCGCCAGCAGCCATGAACTCCGCCGGGACTTTTTGTACAATGAGCAGTTCTTC